Sequencing of this T cell receptor (beta chain) was carried out in a study of regulatory T cells in long-lasting Graves disease. General study findings and limits: Persistent disease samples used TRBV28, TRBJ1-2 and TRBJ2-5 preferentially.

Arm-PCR with iRepertoire HTBI primers amplified the CDR3 regions for these TCR beta libraries. TCRdb called the multiplex PCR reads again in MiXCR, with one record for every CDR3 protein. The data contain around 360,000 distinct CDR3 sequences, 15% to 20% of them singletons. The CDR3 runs to 18 residues. The V segment lost 3 bases and the J segment 0 bases; nucleotides outside the gene matches: 7. In germline, CDR1 is SGHKS, CDR2 YYEKEE (reference sequence). On this clonotype: Its antigen is still unknown.

Described time point: newly diagnosed GD, antithyroid drugs for less than 3 months. The TCR library was prepared using RNA isolated from PBMCs. These sequences were also reported in another study, on T cells in Graves' hyperthyroidism and ophthalmopathy. That work contributes: The study enrolled patients aged 18 to 65 with newly diagnosed hyperthyroidism of under 2 months' duration. Clinical symptoms, serum thyroxine and TRAb, thyroid ultrasound and orbital computed tomography together formed the diagnostic basis. Initially, a first-round RT-PCR of the TCR CDR3 employed the HTBI primer set.

This specimen was peripheral blood mononuclear cells (PBMCs), taken at new diagnosis, from a patient treated with antithyroid drugs. The rearrangement links TRBV5-5 to TRBJ2-6; 9 nucleotides align to TRBD1. The receptor was derived from a woman aged 18-35 years with Graves disease. CDR3 DNA sequence: TGTGCCAGCAGCTGGACAGGGGCTTCACTCTCTGGGGCCAACGTCCTGACTTTC. It specifies CASSWTGASLSGANVLTF.